This passage covers 22 T cell receptor beta chains from one sample sequenced in a study of metastatic and nonmetastatic thyroid tumors. TCRdb re-called the PCR reads via MiXCR. The table includes tens of thousands of clones, 15% to 20% detected once. All patients were untreated before thyroid surgery. What was sequenced was blood. The receptors were sampled from a female donor with papillary thyroid cancer or a benign thyroid nodule (not recorded which). Some clones in this sample may be carry-over from other donors' samples.

This clone was recorded many times. This sequence joins TRBV20-1 and TRBJ1-2, with 7 bases matching TRBD1. Trimming removed 6 bases from V and 1 base from J; junction bases left unmatched: 14. Germline values: CDR1 DFQATT, CDR2 SNEGSKA (reference sequence). The CDR3 runs to 16 residues. DNA of the CDR3: TGCAGTGCGCCCGGACAGGAGCGAACTAGTAACTATGGCTACACCTTC. Amino acids: CSAPGQERTSNYGYTF.

This clone was seen ten or more times. The chain uses TRBV29-1 and TRBJ2-7, with TRBD1 identical over 10 bases. V was pared by 6 bases and J by 5 bases, with 10 bases of the junction left unmatched. The germline V gene has CDR1 SQVTM and CDR2 ANQGSEA. This CDR3 is 14 amino acids long. In DNA, the CDR3 is TGCAGCGTCACATGGGGACAGGGGTGGCACGAGCAGTACTTC. It encodes CSVTWGQGWHEQYF.

The V call is TRBV11-2, the J call TRBJ2-3; the D gene is possibly TRBD2 (6 bases). V was trimmed by 5 bases and J by 3 bases, leaving 18 bases between them. CDR3 length equals 16 residues. Germline-derived CDR1 and CDR2 are SGHAT and FQNNGV. DNA of the CDR3: TGTGCCAGCAGCCCCCTTATGGGGGGTCAGACAGATACGCAGTATTTT. Amino acid sequence: CASSPLMGGQTDTQYF.

With respect to this clone: Mismatch with germline at one junction end may stem from a read error. Other DNA sequences from this sample encode an identical CDR3 as well. This sequence joins TRBV10-1 and TRBJ1-1, with TRBD1 as a possible D gene (5 bases). Germline V gives CDR1 WNHNN, CDR2 SYGVQD (reference sequence). This CDR3 has 16 residues. CDR3 protein: CASSESRGTGSTEAFF. The CDR3, as DNA: TGCGCCAGCAGTGAATCTAGGGGAACAGGCTCCACTGAGGCTTTCTTT.

This clone is medium-sized. V gene TRBV27 combines with J gene TRBJ1-1; no definite D call. Germline CDR1 is MNHEY and CDR2 is SMNVEV (reference sequence). The CDR3 length is 12 residues. Trimming removed 5 bases from V and 5 bases from J, with 9 bases in between. This chain's CDR3 is CASSQVGTEAFF. The DNA of the CDR3 is TGTGCCAGCAGTCAGGTAGGAACTGAAGCTTTCTTT.

This clone was found many times. In the same sample, other DNA sequences code for this CDR3. The genes are TRBV7-2 and TRBJ2-7; 14 bases align to TRBD2. Germline V gene data show CDR1 as SGHTA and CDR2 as FQGNSA. V lost 2 bases to trimming and J lost 5 bases; unmatched junction nucleotides: 2. The CDR3 is 15 residues long. CDR3 in amino acids: CASSLRLAGGDEQYF. CDR3 in DNA: TGTGCCAGCAGCTTACGACTAGCGGGAGGGGACGAGCAGTACTTC.

Of note for this clone: Just one base apart from a much larger clone, this may be a read error. This CDR3 fails to terminate in the conserved phenylalanine or tryptophan, so it likely reflects a read error. The chain's CDR3 is CASSVGGRDRDTQYL. The CDR3 DNA follows: TGTGCCAGCAGCGTAGGGGGCAGGGATAGAGATACGCAGTATTTA. The V gene is TRBV9, the J gene TRBJ2-3, with D perhaps TRBD1 (5 bases). V shed 0 bases and J shed 5 bases, with 13 bases lying between them. The CDR3 has 15 residues. CDR1 is SGDLS, CDR2 YYNGEE, per germline.

Concerning this clone itself: An end of the junction differs from the germline gene, which may be a read error. The chain combines TRBV5-1 with TRBJ2-1; D is perhaps TRBD1 or TRBD2 (5 bases each). The CDR3 is 15 residues long. Germline assignment: CDR1 SGHRS and CDR2 YFSETQ. Written as DNA, the CDR3 is TGCGTCAGCAGCCCCTGGCCCTCGAGGGACGATGAGCAGTTCTTC. Amino acids: CVSSPWPSRDDEQFF.

At least ten counts were recorded for this clone. This chain links TRBV3-1 with TRBJ1-2; D ambiguous. CDR3 length: 13 residues. Trimming took off 2 bases at V and 5 bases at J, with 9 bases between the two ends. Germline V lookup: CDR1 LGHDT, CDR2 YNNKEL (reference sequence). CDR3 bases: TGTGCCAGCAGCCAACAGGACCTTTATGGCTACACCTTC. This sequence encodes CASSQQDLYGYTF. Supplemented by reference TRBV3-1 and TRBJ1-2, the full variable domain reads DTAVSQTPKYLVTQMGNDKSIKCEQNLGHDTMYWYKQDSKKFLKIMFSYNNKELIINETVPNRFSPKSPDKAHLNLHINSLELGDSAVYFCASSQQDLYGYTFGSGTRLTVV.

At least ten counts were recorded for this clone. The gene calls are TRBV19 and TRBJ1-4, with 8 bases fitting TRBD1. Germline CDR1 reads LNHDA; CDR2 reads SQIVND (reference sequence). V dropped 3 bases and J dropped 0; count of bases not matched to a gene: 6. This CDR3 is 17 amino acids long. The CDR3 is CASSMRQGASTNEKLFF. The CDR3 bases are TGTGCCAGTAGTATGAGGCAGGGGGCCTCAACTAATGAAAAACTGTTTTTT.

Only a few counts were recorded for this clone. The junction departs from the called germline gene at one end, perhaps through a read error. V and J are TRBV6-4 and TRBJ1-6; D not certain. CDR3 length equals 13 residues. Germline-derived CDR1 and CDR2 are MRHNA and SNTAGT. The CDR3 nucleotides are TGTGCCAGCAGTGAGGGCGCGGGATCACCCATCCACTTT. It codes for CASSEGAGSPIHF.

At least ten counts were recorded for this clone. The gene calls are TRBV3-1 and TRBJ2-1; D remains ambiguous. Trimming removed 3 bases from V and 0 bases from J, with 6 bases in between. The length of the CDR3 is 14 residues. Germline V CDR1 and CDR2: LGHDT, YNNKEL (reference sequence). This CDR3 reads CASSQLDSYNEQFF. For the CDR3, the DNA is TGTGCCAGCAGCCAGCTGGACTCCTACAATGAGCAGTTCTTC.

This clone was seen repeatedly, ten times or more. This rearrangement joins TRBV6-6 to TRBJ2-1; 8 bases align to TRBD1. Germline assignment: CDR1 MNHNY and CDR2 SVGAGI (reference sequence). Trimming cost V 0 bases and J 10 bases; bases outside gene matches: 2. CDR3 length equals 13 residues. The CDR3 here is CASSYSGQAEQFF. The DNA of the CDR3 is TGTGCCAGCAGTTACTCGGGACAGGCAGAGCAGTTCTTC.

About this clone itself: This may arise from a read error, as a much more abundant clone is one base away. V is TRBV5-4 and J is TRBJ2-7; D gene uncertain. Trimming cost V 1 base and J 1 base, with 21 bases left between them. From germline, CDR1 is SGHNT and CDR2 YYREEE (reference sequence). The CDR3 covers 18 residues. CDR3 region: CASSLPPLRSDMSYEQYF. CDR3 bases: TGTGCCAGCAGCTTGCCCCCCCTCAGGAGCGATATGTCCTACGAGCAGTACTTC.

This clone was found many times. This rearrangement joins TRBV2 to TRBJ2-7, with 7 bases lining up with TRBD1. The CDR3 is 14 amino acids. The V gene end was trimmed by 3 bases and the J gene end by 7 bases; junction bases not matched to a gene: 9. Germline-derived CDR1 and CDR2 are SNHLY and FYNNEI. The CDR3 DNA follows: TGTGCCAGCAGTGACCCCTTACAGGGGTGGGAGCAGTACTTC. It is translated as CASSDPLQGWEQYF.

This clone was counted at least ten times. The rearrangement links TRBV6-1 to TRBJ2-1; D unclear. The germline CDR1 and CDR2 sequences are MNHNS and SASEGT. This CDR3 comprises 11 residues. Trimming left V 8 bases short and J 4 bases short, with 6 bases between. The CDR3 protein is CASWYYNEQFF. The CDR3 DNA is TGTGCCAGCTGGTATTACAATGAGCAGTTCTTC.

The gene calls are TRBV28 and TRBJ2-2; D is undetermined. V shed 8 bases and J shed 2 bases, with 9 bases lying between them. The CDR3 spans 13 residues. Germline-derived CDR1 and CDR2 are MDHEN and SYDVKM. The CDR3 sequence: CASLWGNTGELFF. CDR3 DNA sequence: TGTGCCAGCCTGTGGGGAAACACCGGGGAGCTGTTTTTT.

By sample share, this clone is medium-sized. The chain uses TRBV28 and TRBJ1-1; D is unresolved. The ends were cut back, 7 bases at V and 4 bases at J, with 13 bases in the middle. Germline V lookup: CDR1 MDHEN, CDR2 SYDVKM. The CDR3 consists of 13 residues. CDR3 in amino acids: CASKERAGTEAFF. CDR3 bases: TGTGCCAGCAAAGAGAGGGCGGGCACTGAAGCTTTCTTT.

There are many counts of this clone. The CDR3 DNA reads TGTGCCCCCAAGGGACTAGCGTGCGGTGAGCAGTTCTTC. Its protein is CAPKGLACGEQFF. The chain has TRBV6-1 and TRBJ2-1; 10 nucleotides align to TRBD2. After removal of 11 bases from V and 9 bases from J, the junction contained 10 bases not matched to a gene. Germline V CDR1 and CDR2: MNHNS, SASEGT. This CDR3 is 13 amino acids long.

At least ten counts were recorded for this clone. The chain links TRBV18 to TRBJ2-7; D tentatively fits TRBD1 or TRBD2 (5 bases each). In germline, CDR1 is KGHSH, CDR2 LQKENI. The CDR3 contains 12 residues. The V and J ends lost 3 bases and 5 bases respectively, with 8 bases between them. The CDR3 sequence is CASSPMGDEQYF. CDR3 bases: TGTGCCAGCTCACCGATGGGGGACGAGCAGTACTTC.

Ten or more counts support this clone. The chain couples TRBV27 to TRBJ1-4; D uncertain. V shed 1 base and J shed 5 bases, with 5 bases lying between them. The CDR3 is 13 residues long. Germline CDR1 is MNHEY and CDR2 is SMNVEV (reference sequence). The CDR3 spells CASSLWQNEKLFF. The CDR3 bases are TGTGCCAGCAGTTTATGGCAGAATGAAAAACTGTTTTTT.

This clone was counted ten times or more. CDR3 sequence reads: CATSMTGRETQYF. CDR3 DNA sequence: TGTGCCACCAGCATGACAGGGCGGGAGACCCAGTACTTC. This chain uses TRBV15 with TRBJ2-5; 7 bases match TRBD1. Germline-derived CDR1 and CDR2 are LNHNV and YYDKDF (reference sequence). The CDR3 has 13 residues. The ends lost 4 bases at V and 5 bases at J; junction bases unmatched: 4.